These T cell receptor beta chains were read from a single sample in a study of blood T cell repertoires in COVID-19. Libraries were prepared by immunoSEQ multiplex PCR; TCRdb keeps only in-frame clonotypes and omits some of them. Of nearly 350,000 clones in the sample, around four fifths were seen once. Input material: peripheral blood. The receptors were sampled from a man aged 30-40 years with active or convalescent COVID-19. Both conserved end residues are part of each CDR3. Fields, in order: clone size, J gene, V gene, D gene, CDR3 protein, CDR3 DNA. D genes are given only for firm matches. Size values are once, few and many counts, or a class for expanded clones, and some rows have none.

>-|TRBJ1-2|TRBV28|TRBD1
CASSLFRDRAPSNYGYTF
TGTGCCAGCAGTTTATTCCGGGACAGGGCCCCTTCTAACTATGGCTACACCTTC
>-|TRBJ1-4|TRBV4-2|-
CASSQGEGPNEKLFF
TGTGCCAGCAGCCAAGGTGAGGGCCCGAATGAAAAACTGTTTTTT
>-|TRBJ2-7|TRBV6-6|TRBD1
CASSSGTGIWEQYF
TGTGCCAGCAGTTCCGGGACAGGGATCTGGGAGCAGTACTTC
>-|TRBJ2-1|TRBV5-5|-
CASSLELGGYNEQFF
TGTGCCAGCAGCTTGGAGTTAGGGGGTTACAATGAGCAGTTCTTC
>-|TRBJ2-3|TRBV4-1|-
CASSPPRERFDTQYF
TGCGCCAGCAGCCCCCCGCGAGAGCGGTTTGATACGCAGTATTTT
>-|TRBJ1-2|TRBV19|TRBD1
CASDWGQGYGYTF
TGTGCCAGTGACTGGGGACAGGGCTATGGCTACACCTTC
>-|TRBJ2-3|TRBV4-3|TRBD2
CASSQASAVAGGNADTQYF
TGCGCCAGCAGCCAAGCTTCCGCTGTAGCGGGAGGGAACGCAGATACGCAGTATTTT
>few|TRBJ1-2|TRBV19|-
CASRDTDPYGYTF
TGTGCCAGTCGGGACACCGACCCCTATGGCTACACCTTC
>-|TRBJ1-3|TRBV19|-
CASSIETGNTIYF
TGTGCCAGTAGTATAGAGACAGGAAACACCATATATTTT
>-|TRBJ2-7|TRBV5-6|-
CASSPPAGRAYEQYF
TGTGCCAGCAGCCCACCGGCGGGCAGAGCTTACGAGCAGTACTTC
>-|TRBJ2-2|TRBV7-2|TRBD2
CASSSGTNVVTGELFF
TGTGCCAGCAGCTCCGGGACTAATGTGGTCACCGGGGAGCTGTTTTTT
>-|TRBJ1-4|TRBV5-4|-
CASSPGQLNEKLFF
TGTGCCAGCAGCCCTGGGCAGCTTAATGAAAAACTGTTTTTT
>-|TRBJ2-7|TRBV10-3|TRBD1
CAIGRDRGQDEQYF
TGTGCCATCGGCCGGGACAGGGGGCAGGACGAGCAGTACTTC
>-|TRBJ2-7|TRBV12-5|TRBD2
CASGLVLGRGVYEQYF
TGTGCTAGTGGTTTGGTACTTGGGAGGGGCGTTTACGAGCAGTACTTC
>-|TRBJ2-2|TRBV7-9|-
CASRRLSSNTGELFF
TGTGCCAGCAGGAGGCTCAGCAGCAACACCGGGGAGCTGTTTTTT
>-|TRBJ1-4|TRBV4-1|-
CASSAPGPPDGLNEKLFF
TGCGCCAGCAGCGCCCCTGGTCCTCCAGACGGACTTAATGAAAAACTGTTTTTT
>few|TRBJ2-2|TRBV4-1|-
CASSQDGGTNTGELFF
TGCGCCAGCAGCCAAGATGGCGGGACGAACACCGGGGAGCTGTTTTTT
>once|TRBJ2-1|TRBV7-9|TRBD2
CASTRPTSGGAGDNEQFF
TGTGCCAGCACCCGTCCGACTAGCGGGGGGGCCGGAGACAATGAGCAGTTCTTC
>-|TRBJ1-2|TRBV7-9|TRBD1
CASSLGQGAGYTF
TGTGCCAGCAGCCTGGGACAGGGGGCCGGCTACACCTTC
>few|TRBJ2-3|TRBV9|-
CASSVQGLQADTQYF
TGTGCCAGCAGCGTCCAGGGTCTCCAGGCAGATACGCAGTATTTT
>-|TRBJ2-7|TRBV4-1|TRBD2
CASSQRGPGRDEQYF
TGCGCCAGCAGCCAACGGGGCCCGGGGAGGGACGAGCAGTACTTC
>-|TRBJ2-1|TRBV25-1|TRBD2
CASSAGLAGYNEQFF
TGTGCCAGCAGTGCTGGACTAGCGGGATACAATGAGCAGTTCTTC